The present T cell receptor beta chain was sequenced within a study of T cell responses to AZD1222 COVID-19 vaccine. Looked up from germline, CDR1 is SQVTM and CDR2 is ANQGSEA. The CDR3 length is 12 residues. Trimming removed 6 bases from V and 4 bases from J, with 13 bases in between. Only in-frame clones appear in the TCRdb table, and some are missing; sequencing was by immunoSEQ multiplex PCR. This sample yields roughly 150,000 clones, of which 80% to 95% are seen a single time; over 1.5% belongs to the top ten. This sequence originates from an adult in good health. This material consisted of peripheral blood, taken on day 0 of AZD1222 vaccination. The V call is TRBV29-1, the J call TRBJ2-7; possibly TRBD2 for D (6 bases). The CDR3 reads CSVPGLGYEQYF. The CDR3 nucleotides read TGCAGCGTCCCGGGACTTGGTTACGAGCAGTACTTC.